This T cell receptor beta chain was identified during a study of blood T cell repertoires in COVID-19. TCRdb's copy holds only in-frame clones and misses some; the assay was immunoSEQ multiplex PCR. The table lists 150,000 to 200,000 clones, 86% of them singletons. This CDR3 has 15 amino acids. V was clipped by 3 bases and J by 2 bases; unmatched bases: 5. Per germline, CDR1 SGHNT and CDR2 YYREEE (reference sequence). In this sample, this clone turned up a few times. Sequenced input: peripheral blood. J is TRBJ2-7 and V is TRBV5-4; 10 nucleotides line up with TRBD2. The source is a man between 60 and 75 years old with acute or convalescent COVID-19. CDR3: CASSWGGTSAYEQYF. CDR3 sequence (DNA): TGTGCCAGCAGCTGGGGTGGGACTAGCGCCTACGAGCAGTACTTC.